The 14 T cell receptor beta chains listed next were all sequenced from one sample in a study of blood T cell repertoires in COVID-19. Profiling relied on immunoSEQ multiplex PCR, and the TCRdb table lists in-frame clones only, not all of them. This table holds approximately 300,000 clones, nearly 90% found once. Sequencing used peripheral blood. Source of these receptors: a woman aged 40 to 49 with COVID-19, enrolled during active disease.

The CDR3 sequence: CASSQGHRGNEQFF. CDR3 coding DNA: TGCGCCAGCAGCCAAGGCCACAGGGGCAATGAGCAGTTCTTC. This chain connects TRBV4-3 to TRBJ2-1, with 7 bases identical to TRBD1. CDR1 and CDR2 from the germline V gene are LGHNA and YSLEER. Germline trimming cut 1 base from V and 6 bases from J; bases unmatched to any gene: 3. The CDR3 is 14 residues long.

This rearrangement joins TRBV24-1 to TRBJ2-2; 7 bases align to TRBD2. V dropped 6 bases and J dropped 1; count of bases not matched to a gene: 7. The CDR3 loop spans 16 amino acids. Germline V gives CDR1 KGHDR, CDR2 SFDVKD. The CDR3 DNA is TGTGCCACCAGTTACGGTCCTAGCGGGAACACCGGGGAGCTGTTTTTT. Translated: CATSYGPSGNTGELFF.

This sequence joins TRBV27 and TRBJ1-6, with D possibly being TRBD1 (6 bases). The CDR3 contains 19 residues. Germline-derived CDR1 and CDR2 are MNHEY and SMNVEV (reference sequence). Trimming stripped 4 bases from V and 10 bases from J, with 29 bases between. The CDR3 sequence is CASSSTPWPDTGFGSPLHF. CDR3 coding DNA: TGTGCCAGCAGTTCTACCCCATGGCCCGATACAGGGTTCGGCTCACCCCTCCACTTT.

This sequence joins TRBV4-2 and TRBJ1-2, with D unresolved. Trimming took 1 base from V and 0 from J, leaving 9 bases between them. This CDR3 contains 15 residues. The germline V gene has CDR1 LGHNA and CDR2 YNFKEQ. CDR3 nucleotide sequence: TGTGCCAGCAGCCAAGTCACAGCAACTAACTATGGCTACACCTTC. The encoded protein is CASSQVTATNYGYTF.

The chain combines TRBV6-1 with TRBJ1-6; D may be TRBD1 (5 bases). V was trimmed by 1 base and J by 3 bases, leaving 7 bases between them. The germline gives CDR1 MNHNS, CDR2 SASEGT. The CDR3 is 15 amino acids. The CDR3 coding sequence is TGTGCCAGCAGTGAAGGGGGGGGCTATAATTCACCCCTCCACTTT. It specifies CASSEGGGYNSPLHF.

The V call is TRBV5-4, the J call TRBJ1-1; weak D call: TRBD1 (5 bases). Trimming pared 3 bases from V and 4 bases from J, leaving 19 bases between. Germline-derived CDR1 and CDR2 are SGHNT and YYREEE (reference sequence). The CDR3 spans 16 residues. Here the CDR3 reads CASSSVYQGRGTEAFF. The CDR3 region has the DNA TGTGCCAGCAGCTCGGTATATCAGGGTAGAGGCACTGAAGCTTTCTTT.

The chain uses TRBV5-1 and TRBJ1-6, with TRBD1 identical over 7 bases. Germline CDR1 and CDR2: SGHRS and YFSETQ. Trimming at V came to 1 base and at J to 7 bases, leaving 5 bases not matched to a gene. The CDR3 runs 15 residues. CDR3 in DNA: TGCGCCAGCAGCTTGATAGCAGGGGGGAATTCACCCCTCCACTTT. Its protein is CASSLIAGGNSPLHF.

The rearrangement uses TRBV9 and TRBJ2-7; 7 nucleotides line up with TRBD2. J lost 2 bases, V lost 4 bases, and 3 bases had no gene match. CDR1 SGDLS and CDR2 YYNGEE come from the germline V gene. CDR3 size: 13 residues. As DNA, the CDR3 is TGTGCCAGCAGCCTAGGACTAGCCTACGAGCAGTACTTC. Translated: CASSLGLAYEQYF. Full variable domain (missing parts from reference TRBV9 and TRBJ2-7): DSGVTQTPKHLITATGQRVTLRCSPRSGDLSVYWYQQSLDQGLQFLIQYYNGEERAKGNILERFSAQQFPDLHSELNLSSLELGDSALYFCASSLGLAYEQYFGPGTRLTVT.

This clone was seen just once. The chain is built from TRBV7-9 and TRBJ1-1, with TRBD1 matching over 9 bases. The CDR3 spans 16 residues. Trimming took 4 bases from V and 6 from J; bases not matched to a gene: 12. Germline assignment: CDR1 SEHNR and CDR2 FQNEAQ (reference sequence). CDR3 residues: CASSSFRNRGRAEAFF. DNA for the CDR3: TGTGCCAGCAGCTCCTTTCGGAACAGGGGGCGTGCTGAAGCTTTCTTT. Looking up the rest from reference TRBV7-9 and TRBJ1-1 gives the full variable domain: DTGVSQNPRHKITKRGQNVTFRCDPISEHNRLYWYRQTLGQGPEFLTYFQNEAQLEKSRLLSDRFSAERPKGSFSTLEIQRTEQGDSAMYLCASSSFRNRGRAEAFFGQGTRLTVV.

This clone has more than one count but fewer than ten. The chain links TRBV9 to TRBJ1-5; D is undetermined. The CDR3 spans 15 residues. Per the germline V gene, CDR1 is SGDLS and CDR2 is YYNGEE. The V and J ends lost 1 base and 3 bases respectively, with 11 bases between them. As DNA, the CDR3 is TGTGCCAGCAGCGTACTAGGCAGTCCCAATCAGCCCCAGCATTTT. It codes for CASSVLGSPNQPQHF.

The V call is TRBV7-9, the J call TRBJ1-5; TRBD1 matches at 9 bases. V trimming: 3 bases; J trimming: 3 bases; junction bases outside the gene matches: 3. CDR3 length: 15 amino acids. The V gene's germline CDR1 is SEHNR and CDR2 FQNEAQ (reference sequence). The CDR3 DNA sequence: TGTGCCAGCAGCTTGGGACAGGGCCACAATCAGCCCCAGCATTTT. The encoded protein is CASSLGQGHNQPQHF.

V gene TRBV19 combines with J gene TRBJ1-2, with no clear D. Germline lookup yields CDR1 LNHDA and CDR2 SQIVND (reference sequence). The CDR3 length is 12 residues. The V and J ends lost 5 bases and 5 bases respectively, with 9 bases between them. CDR3 coding DNA: TGTGCCAGTAGTTCTGAACGGTATGGCTACACCTTC. This encodes CASSSERYGYTF.

This clone was seen a handful of times. The chain recombines TRBV6-5 with TRBJ1-1, with D unclear. V was cut by 3 bases and J by 7 bases, with 21 bases left in between. The CDR3 is made up of 16 amino acids. Germline CDR1 MNHEY, CDR2 SVGAGI. CDR3 in DNA: TGTGCCAGCAGTTATTGGACTCCCCAAAGAGAAGATGAAGCTTTCTTT. It yields the protein CASSYWTPQREDEAFF.

This clone appeared a single time. This chain joins TRBV6-5 and TRBJ2-7; 9 bases line up with TRBD1. This CDR3 is built from 15 residues. J was trimmed by 6 bases and V by 2 bases; bases with no gene match: 8. Germline lookup yields CDR1 MNHEY and CDR2 SVGAGI. The CDR3 DNA follows: TGTGCCAGCAGTTACAGTGGGACAGGGACGGCCGAGCAGTACTTC. Its protein is CASSYSGTGTAEQYF.